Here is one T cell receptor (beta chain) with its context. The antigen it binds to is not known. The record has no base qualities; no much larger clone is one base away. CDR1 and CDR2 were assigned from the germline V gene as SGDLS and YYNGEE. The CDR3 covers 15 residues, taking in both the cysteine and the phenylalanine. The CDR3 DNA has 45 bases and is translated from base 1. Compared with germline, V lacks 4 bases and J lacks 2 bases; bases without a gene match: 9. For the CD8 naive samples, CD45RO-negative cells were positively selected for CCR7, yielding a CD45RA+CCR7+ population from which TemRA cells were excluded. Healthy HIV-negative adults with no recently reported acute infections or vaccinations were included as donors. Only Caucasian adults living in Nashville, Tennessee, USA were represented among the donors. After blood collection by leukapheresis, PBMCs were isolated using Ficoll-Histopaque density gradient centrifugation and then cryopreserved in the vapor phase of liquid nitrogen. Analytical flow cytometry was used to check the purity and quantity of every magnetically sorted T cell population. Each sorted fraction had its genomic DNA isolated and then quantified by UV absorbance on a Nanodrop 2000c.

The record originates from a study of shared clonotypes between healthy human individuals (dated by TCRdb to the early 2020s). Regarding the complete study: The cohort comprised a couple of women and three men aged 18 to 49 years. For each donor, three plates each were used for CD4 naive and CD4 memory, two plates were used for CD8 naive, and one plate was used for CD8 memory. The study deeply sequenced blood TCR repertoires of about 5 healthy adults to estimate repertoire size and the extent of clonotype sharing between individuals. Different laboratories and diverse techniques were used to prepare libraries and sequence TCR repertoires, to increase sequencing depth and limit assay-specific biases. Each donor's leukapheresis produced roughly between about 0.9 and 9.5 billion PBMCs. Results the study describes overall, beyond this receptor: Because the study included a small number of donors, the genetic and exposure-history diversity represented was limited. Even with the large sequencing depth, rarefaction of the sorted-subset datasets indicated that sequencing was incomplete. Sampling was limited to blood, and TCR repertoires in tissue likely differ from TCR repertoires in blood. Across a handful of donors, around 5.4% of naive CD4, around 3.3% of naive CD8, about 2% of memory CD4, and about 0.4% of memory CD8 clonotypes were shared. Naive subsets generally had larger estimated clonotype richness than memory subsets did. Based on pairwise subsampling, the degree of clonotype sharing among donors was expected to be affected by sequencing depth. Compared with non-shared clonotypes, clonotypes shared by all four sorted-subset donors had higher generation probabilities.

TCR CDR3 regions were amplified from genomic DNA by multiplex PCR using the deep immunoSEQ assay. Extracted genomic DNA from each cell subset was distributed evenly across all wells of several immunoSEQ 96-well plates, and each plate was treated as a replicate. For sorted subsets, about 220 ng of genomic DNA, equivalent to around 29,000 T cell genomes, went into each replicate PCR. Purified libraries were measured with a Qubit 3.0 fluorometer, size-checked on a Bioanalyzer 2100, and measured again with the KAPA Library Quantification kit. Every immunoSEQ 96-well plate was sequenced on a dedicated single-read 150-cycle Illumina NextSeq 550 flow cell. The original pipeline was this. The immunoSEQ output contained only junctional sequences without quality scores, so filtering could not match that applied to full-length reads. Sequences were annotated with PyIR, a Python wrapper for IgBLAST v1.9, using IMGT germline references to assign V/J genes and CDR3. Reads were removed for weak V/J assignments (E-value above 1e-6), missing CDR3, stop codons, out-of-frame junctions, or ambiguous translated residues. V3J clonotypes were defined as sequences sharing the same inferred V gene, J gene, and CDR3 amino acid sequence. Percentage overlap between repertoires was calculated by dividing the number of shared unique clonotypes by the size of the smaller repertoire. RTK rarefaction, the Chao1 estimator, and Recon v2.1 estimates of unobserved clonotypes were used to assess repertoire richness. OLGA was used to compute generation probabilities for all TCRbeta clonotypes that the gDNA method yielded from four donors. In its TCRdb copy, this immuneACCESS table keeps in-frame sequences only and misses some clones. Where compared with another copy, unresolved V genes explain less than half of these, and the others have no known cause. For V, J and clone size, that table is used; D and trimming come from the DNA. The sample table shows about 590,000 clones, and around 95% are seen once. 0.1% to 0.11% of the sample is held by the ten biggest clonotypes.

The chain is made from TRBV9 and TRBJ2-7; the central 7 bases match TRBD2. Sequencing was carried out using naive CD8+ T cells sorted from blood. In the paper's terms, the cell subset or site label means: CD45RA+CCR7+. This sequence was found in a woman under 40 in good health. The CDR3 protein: CASSQGASGTYEQYF. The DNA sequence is TGTGCCAGCAGCCAGGGTGCTAGCGGAACCTACGAGCAGTACTTC.